The 16 T cell receptor beta chains in this list originate from one sample, sequenced in a study of technical replicates of blood from four donors. Sequenced by immunoSEQ multiplex PCR; TCRdb stores in-frame clones only, minus some. The table includes some 100,000 clones, 96% detected once. Specimen: T cells isolated from PBMCs. The receptor set was obtained from a human donor in good health.

This clone came up once. The chain has TRBV5-1 and TRBJ2-7, with TRBD1 identical over 9 bases. Germline V lookup: CDR1 SGHRS, CDR2 YFSETQ. With V trimmed by 2 bases and J by 0 bases, 3 bases remained unmatched. This CDR3 is 15 amino acids long. The CDR3 coding sequence is TGCGCCAGCAGCTTTCGGACAGGGGCCTCCTACGAGCAGTACTTC. Its protein is CASSFRTGASYEQYF. The full variable domain, its missing parts supplied by reference TRBV5-1 and TRBJ2-7, is KAGVTQTPRYLIKTRGQQVTLSCSPISGHRSVSWYQQTPGQGLQFLFEYFSETQRNKGNFPGRFSGRQFSNSRSEMNVSTLELGDSALYLCASSFRTGASYEQYFGPGTRLTVT.

The chain carries TRBV11-2 and TRBJ2-4, with 7 positions matching TRBD2. Losses at the gene ends were 4 bases for V and 4 bases for J; bases not matched to a gene: 16. The germline gives CDR1 SGHAT, CDR2 FQNNGV. This CDR3 contains 18 residues. CDR3 nucleotides: TGTGCCAGCAGCTGGCCCCCCGGCGGGAGCATAAGGAAAAACATTCAGTACTTC. The encoded protein is CASSWPPGGSIRKNIQYF.

J is TRBJ2-7 and V is TRBV5-1; tentatively, D is TRBD1 (6 bases). CDR1 and CDR2 from the germline V gene are SGHRS and YFSETQ. The V and J ends lost 4 bases and 2 bases respectively, with 13 bases between them. This CDR3 is built from 14 residues. The CDR3 spells CASSPRTATYEQYF. CDR3 coding DNA: TGCGCCAGCAGCCCGCGGACAGCGACCTACGAGCAGTACTTC.

J is TRBJ1-5 and V is TRBV28; 9 nucleotides line up with TRBD1. Trimming at V came to 10 bases and at J to 7 bases, leaving 8 bases not matched to a gene. The CDR3 runs to 13 residues. Germline V gives CDR1 MDHEN, CDR2 SYDVKM. The CDR3 DNA reads TGTGCCATCGGCCGGGACAGGGAACAGCCCCAGCATTTT. Its protein is CAIGRDREQPQHF.

This clone was counted once. The chain combines TRBV4-1 with TRBJ2-7, with 7 positions matching TRBD2. The germline CDR1 and CDR2 sequences are MGHRA and YSYEKL. CDR3 size: 17 residues. V dropped 1 base and J dropped 3; count of bases not matched to a gene: 12. In DNA form, the CDR3 reads TGCGCCAGCAGCCAAGGGGCCCCGGGGAGGGCAAGCTACGAGCAGTACTTC. Protein: CASSQGAPGRASYEQYF.

The chain couples TRBV11-2 to TRBJ1-5; no definite D call. The CDR3 length is 13 residues. Trimming took off 1 base at V and 6 bases at J, with 7 bases between the two ends. Germline V lookup: CDR1 SGHAT, CDR2 FQNNGV. The CDR3 DNA follows: TGTGCCAGCAGCTTAGTGGGGAGTCAGCCCCAGCATTTT. The encoded protein is CASSLVGSQPQHF. Full variable domain (remainder filled in from reference TRBV11-2 and TRBJ1-5): EAGVAQSPRYKIIEKRQSVAFWCNPISGHATLYWYQQILGQGPKLLIQFQNNGVVDDSQLPKDRFSAERLKGVDSTLKIQPAKLEDSAVYLCASSLVGSQPQHFGDGTRLSIL.

This chain joins TRBV27 and TRBJ2-1, with a weak D call TRBD2 (7 bases). The V gene's germline CDR1 is MNHEY and CDR2 SMNVEV (reference sequence). This CDR3 contains 15 residues. The ends were cut back, 7 bases at V and 9 bases at J, with 22 bases in the middle. CDR3 amino acids: CASILGGAGYGEQFF. In DNA, the CDR3 is TGTGCCAGCATCCTTGGGGGGGCAGGGTATGGTGAGCAGTTCTTC.

The J gene is TRBJ2-3, the V gene TRBV6-5; TRBD1 agrees at 7 bases. After removal of 5 bases from V and 2 bases from J, the junction contained 4 bases not matched to a gene. Germline values: CDR1 MNHEY, CDR2 SVGAGI. This CDR3 region has 14 residues. The CDR3 sequence: CASSPGQNTDTQYF. CDR3 nucleotide sequence: TGTGCCAGCAGTCCGGGACAGAACACAGATACGCAGTATTTT.

The genes are TRBV10-1 and TRBJ2-2, with D maybe TRBD2 (6 bases). This CDR3 is 14 amino acids long. CDR1 and CDR2 from the germline V gene are WNHNN and SYGVQD (reference sequence). V was shortened by 6 bases and J by 1 base, with 9 bases between the two germline ends. The CDR3 DNA reads as TGCGCCAGCAGGAGCGGGTGGAACACCGGGGAGCTGTTTTTT. Protein product: CASRSGWNTGELFF.

The V gene is TRBV4-1, the J gene TRBJ1-1, with TRBD1 as a possible D gene (6 bases). Germline assignment: CDR1 MGHRA and CDR2 YSYEKL. V lost 4 bases and J 0 bases, leaving 9 bases between the germline ends. The CDR3 contains 14 residues. CDR3 in amino acids: CASSPGDMNTEAFF. The CDR3 DNA reads as TGCGCCAGCAGCCCAGGGGATATGAACACTGAAGCTTTCTTT.

The rearrangement links TRBV5-1 to TRBJ2-7; the D gene is possibly TRBD1 (5 bases). V was trimmed by 4 bases and J by 9 bases, leaving 17 bases between them. The length of the CDR3 is 13 residues. The germline gives CDR1 SGHRS, CDR2 YFSETQ. CDR3 amino acids: CASSPTTQGRQYF. The CDR3, as DNA: TGCGCCAGCAGCCCCACAACCCAGGGTCGGCAGTACTTC.

The rearrangement joins TRBV4-1 to TRBJ2-7, with D maybe TRBD2 (5 bases). CDR1 is MGHRA, CDR2 YSYEKL, per germline. CDR3 length equals 15 residues. V lost 1 base to trimming and J lost 0 bases, with 10 bases between them. CDR3 residues: CASSQVALSSYEQYF. The CDR3 nucleotides read TGCGCCAGCAGCCAAGTAGCGTTGAGCTCCTACGAGCAGTACTTC.

The rearrangement links TRBV2 to TRBJ1-1, with D possibly being TRBD1 (5 bases). The CDR3 is made up of 13 amino acids. V lost 7 bases to trimming and J lost 3 bases, with 12 bases between them. Germline V gene data show CDR1 as SNHLY and CDR2 as FYNNEI. The CDR3 loop reads CASNNIGDTEAFF. The CDR3 DNA follows: TGTGCCAGCAACAACATAGGGGACACTGAAGCTTTCTTT.

The chain is built from TRBV27 and TRBJ1-1; 9 bases map to TRBD1. Unmatched junction bases numbered 12, after V lost 6 bases and J lost 4 bases. The CDR3 consists of 16 residues. CDR1 and CDR2 (germline): MNHEY, SMNVEV (reference sequence). The CDR3 protein is CASSPALGQGTTEAFF. Here the CDR3 DNA reads TGTGCCAGCAGCCCCGCCCTTGGACAGGGGACCACTGAAGCTTTCTTT.

This rearrangement joins TRBV28 to TRBJ1-2; 8 bases are shared with TRBD1. The V gene's germline CDR1 is MDHEN and CDR2 SYDVKM. There are 16 residues in the CDR3. The V segment lost 6 bases and the J segment 4 bases; nucleotides outside the gene matches: 13. The CDR3, as DNA: TGTGCCAGCAGCTCAAAGGCCGAGGGACAGGTCTATGGCTACACCTTC. As protein: CASSSKAEGQVYGYTF.

The chain couples TRBV11-2 to TRBJ2-1, with D possibly TRBD1 on 6 matching bases. V was shortened by 4 bases and J by 8 bases, with 15 bases between the two germline ends. The germline CDR1 and CDR2 sequences are SGHAT and FQNNGV. The CDR3 is made up of 14 amino acids. In nucleotides, the CDR3 is TGTGCCAGCAGCTCTATGTCGAGGGGGTATGAGCAGTTCTTC. Protein sequence: CASSSMSRGYEQFF.